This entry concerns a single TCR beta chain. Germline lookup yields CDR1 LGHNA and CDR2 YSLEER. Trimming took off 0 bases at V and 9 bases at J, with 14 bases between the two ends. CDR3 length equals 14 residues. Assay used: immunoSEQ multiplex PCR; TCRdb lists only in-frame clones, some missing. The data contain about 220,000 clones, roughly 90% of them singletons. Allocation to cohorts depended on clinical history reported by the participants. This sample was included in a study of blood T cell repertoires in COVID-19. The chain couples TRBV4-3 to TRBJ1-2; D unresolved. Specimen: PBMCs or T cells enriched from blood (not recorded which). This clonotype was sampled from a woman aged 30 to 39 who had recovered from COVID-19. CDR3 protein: CASSQDPAVLSYTF. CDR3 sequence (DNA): TGCGCCAGCAGCCAAGATCCCGCGGTCTTGAGCTACACCTTC.